The rows below give T cell receptor beta chains drawn from one sample of a study of blood T cells in healthy people across ages. TCRdb called the 5' RACE reads again in MiXCR, with one record for every CDR3 protein. Among about 1.6 million distinct CDR3 sequences listed, about 31% were seen once. Sequencing was carried out using blood. The origin of the receptors is a woman aged 25 to 39 in good health. The CDR3 runs from the conserved cysteine through the conserved F or W. The D gene is left open where the match is weak. Clone size is stated in some rows and not others, as once, few, many or a class when expanded.

d_gene: .
v_gene: TRBV2
abundance: few
j_gene: TRBJ2-7
CDR3aa: CASSEQGISLFEQYF
CDR3nt: TGTGCCAGCAGTGAGCAGGGCATCTCTCTCTTCGAGCAGTACTTC

d_gene: .
v_gene: TRBV20-1
abundance: few
j_gene: TRBJ2-1
CDR3aa: CSARDLGESGSETYNEQFF
CDR3nt: TGCAGTGCTAGAGATCTGGGGGAGTCGGGTTCCGAAACTTACAATGAGCAGTTCTTC

d_gene: TRBD2
v_gene: TRBV15
abundance: few
j_gene: TRBJ2-5
CDR3aa: CATSKGLAGGGETQYF
CDR3nt: TGTGCCACCAGCAAAGGACTAGCGGGAGGAGGAGAGACCCAGTACTTC

d_gene: .
v_gene: TRBV29-1
abundance: many
j_gene: TRBJ1-2
CDR3aa: CSAGQGGEYDGYTF
CDR3nt: TGCAGCGCAGGTCAGGGAGGGGAGTATGATGGCTACACCTTC

d_gene: .
v_gene: TRBV5-1
abundance: .
j_gene: TRBJ2-7
CDR3aa: CASSLGNSLRSYEQYF
CDR3nt: TGCGCCAGCAGCTTGGGGAACAGTCTCCGCTCCTACGAGCAGTACTTC

d_gene: .
v_gene: TRBV12-3/TRBV12-4
abundance: few
j_gene: TRBJ2-7
CDR3aa: CASSSVLYEQYF
CDR3nt: TGTGCCAGCAGTAGTGTCCTCTACGAGCAGTACTTC

d_gene: TRBD2
v_gene: TRBV20-1
abundance: .
j_gene: TRBJ2-5
CDR3aa: CSAKTGGAGETQYF
CDR3nt: TGCAGTGCAAAGACCGGGGGGGCGGGGGAGACCCAGTACTTC

d_gene: .
v_gene: TRBV20-1
abundance: .
j_gene: TRBJ2-3
CDR3aa: CSATRLSEADTQYF
CDR3nt: TGCAGTGCTACGAGACTTAGCGAGGCAGATACGCAGTATTTT

d_gene: .
v_gene: TRBV20-1
abundance: .
j_gene: TRBJ1-2
CDR3aa: CSNPGGHGYTF
CDR3nt: TGCAGTAACCCCGGGGGTCATGGCTACACCTTC

d_gene: TRBD1
v_gene: TRBV20-1
abundance: .
j_gene: TRBJ2-1
CDR3aa: CSARDRQQGDYNEQFF
CDR3nt: TGCAGTGCTAGAGATCGACAACAGGGGGATTACAATGAGCAGTTCTTC

d_gene: .
v_gene: TRBV20-1
abundance: many
j_gene: TRBJ2-7
CDR3aa: CSAIAVSGSYEQYF
CDR3nt: TGCAGTGCTATTGCTGTTAGCGGCTCCTACGAGCAGTACTTC

d_gene: TRBD2
v_gene: TRBV15
abundance: .
j_gene: TRBJ2-3
CDR3aa: CATSSDTSGALSPTDTQYF
CDR3nt: TGTGCCACCAGCAGTGATACTAGCGGGGCCCTCTCCCCCACAGATACGCAGTATTTT

d_gene: TRBD1
v_gene: TRBV5-1
abundance: .
j_gene: TRBJ2-5
CDR3aa: CASNPDRPIQETQYF
CDR3nt: TGCGCCAGCAACCCGGACAGGCCGATTCAAGAGACCCAGTACTTC

d_gene: .
v_gene: TRBV4-1
abundance: few
j_gene: TRBJ1-6
CDR3aa: CASSQDPGYNSPLHF
CDR3nt: TGCGCCAGCAGCCAAGATCCGGGTTATAATTCACCCCTCCACTTT

d_gene: .
v_gene: TRBV2
abundance: .
j_gene: TRBJ2-3
CDR3aa: CASSTSGLTDTQYF
CDR3nt: TGTGCCAGCAGTACCAGCGGACTCACAGATACGCAGTATTTT

d_gene: .
v_gene: TRBV7-2
abundance: .
j_gene: TRBJ1-2
CDR3aa: CASTLTALASHYGYTF
CDR3nt: TGTGCCAGCACCCTGACAGCCCTTGCATCCCACTACGGCTACACCTTC

d_gene: .
v_gene: TRBV27
abundance: .
j_gene: TRBJ2-7
CDR3aa: CASGPRGTYEQYF
CDR3nt: TGTGCCAGCGGACCAAGGGGAACCTACGAGCAGTACTTC

d_gene: TRBD1
v_gene: TRBV4-1
abundance: .
j_gene: TRBJ2-2
CDR3aa: CASSQEGQGANTGELFF
CDR3nt: TGCGCCAGCAGCCAAGAGGGACAGGGGGCAAACACCGGGGAGCTGTTTTTT

d_gene: .
v_gene: TRBV9
abundance: few
j_gene: TRBJ2-4
CDR3aa: CASSVDGAKNIQYF
CDR3nt: TGTGCCAGCAGCGTAGACGGGGCCAAAAACATTCAGTACTTC

d_gene: .
v_gene: TRBV5-1
abundance: many
j_gene: TRBJ2-5
CDR3aa: CASSNPEPLQETQYF
CDR3nt: TGCGCCAGCAGCAACCCCGAGCCACTCCAAGAGACCCAGTACTTC

d_gene: .
v_gene: TRBV5-6
abundance: .
j_gene: TRBJ2-7
CDR3aa: CASSLVKGPPTKEQYF
CDR3nt: TGTGCCAGCAGCTTGGTTAAGGGACCCCCTACCAAGGAGCAGTACTTC

d_gene: .
v_gene: TRBV9
abundance: .
j_gene: TRBJ2-3
CDR3aa: CASGGDVTDTQYF
CDR3nt: TGTGCCAGCGGCGGCGACGTAACAGATACGCAGTATTTT

d_gene: .
v_gene: TRBV19
abundance: .
j_gene: TRBJ2-6
CDR3aa: CASRTPGYGANVLTF
CDR3nt: TGTGCCAGTAGGACCCCCGGCTATGGGGCCAACGTCCTGACTTTC

d_gene: .
v_gene: TRBV3-1
abundance: .
j_gene: TRBJ2-5
CDR3aa: CASSQDTRRLETQYF
CDR3nt: TGTGCCAGCAGCCAAGATACTAGGAGGCTAGAGACCCAGTACTTC

d_gene: .
v_gene: TRBV24-1
abundance: few
j_gene: TRBJ2-7
CDR3aa: CATSAGGQAYEQYF
CDR3nt: TGTGCCACCAGTGCCGGGGGACAAGCCTACGAGCAGTACTTC

d_gene: .
v_gene: TRBV7-9
abundance: many
j_gene: TRBJ2-7
CDR3aa: CASSLAQGGNYEQYF
CDR3nt: TGTGCCAGCAGCTTAGCGCAGGGGGGGAACTACGAGCAGTACTTC

d_gene: TRBD2
v_gene: TRBV24-1
abundance: few
j_gene: TRBJ2-3
CDR3aa: CATSDPAGLAGEGTDTQYF
CDR3nt: TGTGCCACCAGTGACCCGGCAGGGCTAGCGGGAGAGGGAACAGATACGCAGTATTTT

d_gene: .
v_gene: TRBV27
abundance: once
j_gene: TRBJ2-5
CDR3aa: CASSLRGAAQETQYF
CDR3nt: TGTGCCAGCAGTTTAAGGGGGGCAGCCCAAGAGACCCAGTACTTC

d_gene: .
v_gene: TRBV28
abundance: .
j_gene: TRBJ2-1
CDR3aa: CASTPLGWTSINEQFF
CDR3nt: TGTGCCAGCACCCCTCTGGGGTGGACCAGTATCAATGAGCAGTTCTTC

d_gene: .
v_gene: TRBV3-1
abundance: few
j_gene: TRBJ2-1
CDR3aa: CASSQDGGAAGFSGEQFF
CDR3nt: TGTGCCAGCAGCCAAGATGGCGGGGCAGCAGGGTTTAGCGGTGAGCAGTTCTTC

d_gene: TRBD2
v_gene: TRBV28
abundance: .
j_gene: TRBJ2-5
CDR3aa: CASSSPSLAGGRETQYF
CDR3nt: TGTGCCAGCAGTTCGCCCTCCCTAGCGGGAGGGAGGGAGACCCAGTACTTC

d_gene: TRBD2
v_gene: TRBV12-3/TRBV12-4
abundance: many
j_gene: TRBJ2-1
CDR3aa: CASSGGAYNEQFF
CDR3nt: TGTGCCAGCAGCGGGGGGGCGTACAATGAGCAGTTCTTC

d_gene: .
v_gene: TRBV18
abundance: .
j_gene: TRBJ2-5
CDR3aa: CASSERGRAETQYF
CDR3nt: TGTGCCAGCTCGGAAAGGGGTAGGGCGGAGACCCAGTACTTC

d_gene: .
v_gene: TRBV18
abundance: .
j_gene: TRBJ2-7
CDR3aa: CASSLSRAPSEQYF
CDR3nt: TGTGCCAGCTCACTGAGCCGGGCCCCCTCGGAGCAGTACTTC

d_gene: TRBD1
v_gene: TRBV28
abundance: .
j_gene: TRBJ2-5
CDR3aa: CASSAYSGTEESGWPETQYF
CDR3nt: TGTGCCAGCAGTGCCTACTCCGGGACAGAGGAGAGTGGGTGGCCCGAGACCCAGTACTTC

d_gene: .
v_gene: TRBV10-3
abundance: few
j_gene: TRBJ2-7
CDR3aa: CAISDSRQGMIVGGEQYF
CDR3nt: TGTGCCATCAGTGACTCCCGACAGGGAATGATTGTCGGGGGCGAGCAGTACTTC

d_gene: TRBD1
v_gene: TRBV20-1
abundance: .
j_gene: TRBJ1-4
CDR3aa: CSAGGENDRVKEKLFF
CDR3nt: TGCAGTGCGGGCGGGGAGAACGACAGGGTGAAGGAAAAACTGTTTTTT

d_gene: TRBD2
v_gene: TRBV29-1
abundance: few
j_gene: TRBJ2-1
CDR3aa: CSAGLAGPQGEQFF
CDR3nt: TGCAGCGCTGGCCTAGCGGGGCCACAGGGTGAGCAGTTCTTC

d_gene: .
v_gene: TRBV6-2/TRBV6-3
abundance: .
j_gene: TRBJ2-3
CDR3aa: CASSYAWDTQYF
CDR3nt: TGTGCCAGCAGTTACGCGTGGGATACGCAGTATTTT

d_gene: .
v_gene: TRBV15
abundance: few
j_gene: TRBJ2-7
CDR3aa: CATSRARAGEQYF
CDR3nt: TGTGCCACCAGCAGAGCACGGGCCGGCGAGCAGTACTTC

d_gene: TRBD1
v_gene: TRBV10-3
abundance: few
j_gene: TRBJ2-7
CDR3aa: CAISPPGQGGREQYF
CDR3nt: TGTGCCATCAGCCCCCCGGGACAGGGGGGACGGGAGCAGTACTTC

d_gene: .
v_gene: TRBV18
abundance: few
j_gene: TRBJ2-7
CDR3aa: CASSQGPGDEQYF
CDR3nt: TGTGCCAGCTCACAGGGACCCGGAGACGAGCAGTACTTC

d_gene: .
v_gene: TRBV29-1
abundance: many
j_gene: TRBJ1-2
CDR3aa: CSVDRDYGYTF
CDR3nt: TGCAGCGTGGACAGAGACTATGGCTACACCTTC